The rows below give T cell receptor beta chains drawn from one sample of a study of cytomegalovirus exposure and HLA in healthy donors. The data were produced by immunoSEQ multiplex PCR, yet TCRdb's version contains in-frame clones alone and is incomplete. This table has 200,000 to 250,000 clones, 75% to 90% appearing once. The specimen sequenced was PBMCs. The origin of the receptors is a woman in her twenties or thirties in good health and CMV-seropositive. Both conserved end residues are part of each CDR3.

TRBV27	CASRATGTYGYTF
TRBV4-1	CASSQDGAVQDTQYF
TRBV5-1	CASNLGSFNTEAFF
TRBV30	CAWSFTRGAGELFF
TRBV2	CASSRGWDRETQYF
TRBV11-3	CASSLSRSTDTQYF
TRBV9	CASSVEGTSAYNEQFF
TRBV19	CASSPWGYRNEQFF
TRBV29-1	CSVEGQGSGELFF
TRBV6-1	CASSDELAGGNEQFF
TRBV5-4	CASSSTGAGGETQYF
TRBV7-8	CASSLERGVNIQYF
TRBV1	CTSPDETSRGHEQYF
TRBV7-9	CASSDSGDPYEQYF
TRBV5-4	CASSTGQEQYF
TRBV25-1	CASSEFRGAGKLFF
TRBV6-1	CASSEAVAGGGYPATQYF
TRBV10-1	CASSGSTDTQYF
TRBV28	CVVQRIYNEQFF
TRBV28	CASRVAGGGDTQYF
TRBV13	CASSLGAPEAFF
TRBV5-1	CASSPLTSSYEQYF
TRBV6-5	CASSYDSSGANVLTF
TRBV11-3	CASSPRWTSSNEQFF
TRBV2	CASTSGRLNTEAFF